This T cell receptor (beta chain) is from a study of beta chain features in type 1 diabetes. This clone was found a few times. What it recognizes is unknown. Study-wide results and limits: Compared to healthy donors, patients appeared to have naive, central memory and Treg TCRB repertoires that were more alike.

Sequenced material consisted of expressed TCRB transcripts (all of the isolated RNA was reverse transcribed). Sequenced by immunoSEQ multiplex PCR; TCRdb stores in-frame clones only, minus some. Here the sample spans about 150,000 clones, more than 9.5% being singletons. Germline V gives CDR1 MNHNY, CDR2 SVGAGI (reference sequence). The CDR3 consists of 15 residues. Between the trimmed V and J ends, which lost 2 bases and 3 bases, there was a span of 11 bases. Sorting that relied on CD45RO/CCR7/CD25/CD127/CD95/CD27 yielded CD4+ naive, central memory, regulatory and stem cell-like memory cells. This clonotype originated in a man aged 18 to 35 in good health. The sequenced sample consisted of central memory CD4+ T cells from blood. V is TRBV6-6 and J is TRBJ2-1, with D possibly matching TRBD2 (7 bases). In nucleotides, the CDR3 is TGTGCCAGCAGTTACCGCGGGGGCGTCTACAATGAGCAGTTCTTC. Encoded protein: CASSYRGGVYNEQFF.